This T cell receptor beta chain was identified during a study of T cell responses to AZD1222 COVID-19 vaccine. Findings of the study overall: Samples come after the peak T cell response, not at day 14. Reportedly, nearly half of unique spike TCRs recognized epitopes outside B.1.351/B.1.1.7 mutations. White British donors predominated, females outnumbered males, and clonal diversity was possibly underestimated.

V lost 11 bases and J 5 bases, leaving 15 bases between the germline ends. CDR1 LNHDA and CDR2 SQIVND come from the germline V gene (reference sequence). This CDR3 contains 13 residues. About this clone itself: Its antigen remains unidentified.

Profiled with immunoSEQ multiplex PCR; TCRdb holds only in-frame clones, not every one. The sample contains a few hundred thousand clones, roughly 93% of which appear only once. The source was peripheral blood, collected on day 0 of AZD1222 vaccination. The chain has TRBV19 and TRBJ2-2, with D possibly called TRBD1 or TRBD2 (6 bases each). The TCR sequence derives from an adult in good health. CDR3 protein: CACTGAGTGELFF. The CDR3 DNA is TGTGCCTGCACGGGGGCAGGAACCGGGGAGCTGTTTTTT.